These 31 T cell receptor beta chains came from one sample sequenced in a study of T cells in localized non-small cell lung cancer. Assay used: immunoSEQ multiplex PCR; TCRdb lists only in-frame clones, some missing. The table has approximately 83,000 clones, roughly 93% seen once. The sample consisted of PBMCs, taken before any cancer treatment. The receptors come from a woman aged 35-70 years with stage II squamous cell lung carcinoma.

The gene calls are TRBV4-2 and TRBJ1-1, with unresolved D. The CDR3 runs to 13 residues. The germline gives CDR1 LGHNA, CDR2 YNFKEQ. The ends were cut back, 4 bases at V and 6 bases at J, with 12 bases in the middle. Written as DNA, the CDR3 is TGTGCCAGCAGCCTAAGCGAGGGCCCTGAAGCTTTCTTT. Its protein is CASSLSEGPEAFF.

The chain joins TRBV5-6 to TRBJ2-7, with a possible D match to TRBD2 (7 bases). The CDR3 has 13 amino acids. Germline CDR1 and CDR2: SGHDT and YYEEEE. Trimming cost V 0 bases and J 5 bases, with 9 bases left between them. The CDR3, as DNA: TGTGCCAGCAGCTTGGCGGGGGGCCACGAGCAGTACTTC. Its translation: CASSLAGGHEQYF.

The J gene is TRBJ2-2, the V gene TRBV5-1; no reliable D call. The CDR3 runs to 13 residues. The germline gives CDR1 SGHRS, CDR2 YFSETQ. Trimming left V 4 bases short and J 6 bases short, with 10 bases between. As DNA, the CDR3 is TGCGCCAGCAGCGAAGACCGGGCCGGGGAGCTGTTTTTT. It yields the protein CASSEDRAGELFF.

This sequence joins TRBV28 and TRBJ2-2, with D unclear. The length of the CDR3 is 12 residues. Between the trimmed V and J ends, which lost 6 bases and 4 bases, there was a span of 6 bases. CDR1 MDHEN and CDR2 SYDVKM come from the germline V gene. The CDR3 DNA is TGTGCCAGCAGCAGGATCACCGGGGAGCTGTTTTTT. Translating it yields CASSRITGELFF.

The chain is built from TRBV2 and TRBJ2-7, with D unresolved. This CDR3 contains 13 residues. V dropped 2 bases and J dropped 6 bases, with 11 bases sitting between them. CDR1 and CDR2 from the germline V gene are SNHLY and FYNNEI. CDR3 DNA: TGTGCCAGCAGTGAATGGCAGCTGAGCGAGCAGTACTTC. This translates into CASSEWQLSEQYF.

DNA for the CDR3: TGTGCCAGCACACTGCAGGGGGCTCCAGATACGCAGTATTTT. Its translation is CASTLQGAPDTQYF. This sequence joins TRBV6-1 and TRBJ2-3, with TRBD1 matching 8 bases. Trimming at V came to 7 bases and at J to 4 bases, leaving 7 bases not matched to a gene. This CDR3 has 14 amino acids. CDR1 is MNHNS and CDR2 is SASEGT in the germline V gene.

V gene TRBV9 combines with J gene TRBJ2-2; D is unclear. The CDR3 is 14 amino acids. V was shortened by 0 bases and J by 5 bases, with 8 bases between the two germline ends. The germline gives CDR1 SGDLS, CDR2 YYNGEE. The CDR3 region is CASSVARPTGELFF. In nucleotides, the CDR3 is TGTGCCAGCAGCGTAGCGAGGCCAACCGGGGAGCTGTTTTTT.

The chain carries TRBV6-1 and TRBJ1-5; D gene uncertain. Trimming took 1 base from V and 1 from J, leaving 8 bases between them. Germline V gene data show CDR1 as MNHNS and CDR2 as SASEGT. This CDR3 spans 15 amino acids. CDR3 region: CASSEGFRSNQPQHF. CDR3 in DNA: TGTGCCAGCAGTGAAGGCTTCCGGAGCAATCAGCCCCAGCATTTT.

This chain links TRBV10-3 with TRBJ2-5, with 8 bases aligning to TRBD1. The CDR3 runs 15 residues. From germline, CDR1 is ENHRY and CDR2 SYGVKD. With V trimmed by 3 bases and J by 2 bases, 5 bases remained unmatched. The CDR3 DNA sequence: TGTGCCATCAGTGAAATACAGGGGGAACAAGAGACCCAGTACTTC. Translating it yields CAISEIQGEQETQYF.

The chain has TRBV27 and TRBJ1-2; no clear D gene. V dropped 11 bases and J dropped 7 bases, with 20 bases sitting between them. This CDR3 spans 13 amino acids. Germline V gene data show CDR1 as MNHEY and CDR2 as SMNVEV (reference sequence). This CDR3 reads CASGTRGEGGYTF. The DNA for the CDR3 is TGTGCCTCAGGAACTCGAGGAGAAGGTGGCTACACCTTC.

The rearrangement uses TRBV5-1 and TRBJ1-1; D might be TRBD1 (5 bases). The CDR3 sequence is 11 residues long. Germline values: CDR1 SGHRS, CDR2 YFSETQ. Trimming left V 7 bases short and J 9 bases short, with 13 bases between. The CDR3, as DNA: TGCGCCAGCTCGGGGGATCGACAAGCTTTCTTT. Amino acid sequence: CASSGDRQAFF.

V and J are TRBV6-1 and TRBJ1-6; TRBD1 might be the D (6 bases). CDR1 and CDR2 (germline): MNHNS, SASEGT. The germline V and J ends were trimmed by 7 bases and 9 bases, with 13 bases remaining between them. This CDR3 has 13 residues. In DNA form, the CDR3 reads TGTGCCAGCACTGGACAGTTAGCTTCACCCCTCCACTTT. Translation: CASTGQLASPLHF.

This sequence joins TRBV7-6 and TRBJ1-1; the match to TRBD1 covers 7 bases. The CDR3 is 18 amino acids. From germline, CDR1 is SGHVS and CDR2 FNYEAQ. V was pared by 4 bases and J by 3 bases, with 17 bases of the junction left unmatched. The CDR3 DNA sequence: TGTGCCAGCAGCTCCTCCAGGGGGGGAGTTCGAGGGGACACTGAAGCTTTCTTT. Amino acid sequence: CASSSSRGGVRGDTEAFF.

The CDR3 DNA reads as TGTGCCAGCACTAGCGGGAGGTTGGGTGAGCAGTTCTTC. This translates into CASTSGRLGEQFF. The chain uses TRBV2 and TRBJ2-1, with 11 bases lining up with TRBD2. The junction had 5 bases not matched to a gene; V was cut back by 7 bases and J by 9 bases. The germline gives CDR1 SNHLY, CDR2 FYNNEI. The CDR3 has 13 amino acids.

This chain joins TRBV19 and TRBJ2-2; 9 bases match TRBD1. Germline V lookup: CDR1 LNHDA, CDR2 SQIVND (reference sequence). The CDR3 contains 14 residues. J was trimmed by 5 bases and V by 9 bases; bases with no gene match: 7. The CDR3 sequence: CASEDRGFTGELFF. The CDR3 DNA is TGTGCCAGCGAGGACAGGGGATTTACCGGGGAGCTGTTTTTT.

The V gene is TRBV18, the J gene TRBJ2-1, with D hard to call. The germline V gene has CDR1 KGHSH and CDR2 LQKENI. This CDR3 contains 17 residues. Between the trimmed V and J ends, which lost 1 base and 2 bases, there was a span of 15 bases. CDR3: CASSPLPGSVAYNEQFF. DNA of the CDR3: TGTGCCAGCTCACCACTTCCCGGTTCAGTAGCCTACAATGAGCAGTTCTTC. Based on the CDR3 plus reference TRBV18 and TRBJ2-1, the full variable domain is NAGVMQNPRHLVRRRGQEARLRCSPMKGHSHVYWYRQLPEEGLKFMVYLQKENIIDESGMPKERFSAEFPKEGPSILRIQQVVRGDSAAYFCASSPLPGSVAYNEQFFGPGTRLTVL.

V is TRBV27 and J is TRBJ1-3; no clear D gene. From germline, CDR1 is MNHEY and CDR2 SMNVEV (reference sequence). Trimming took 4 bases from V and 0 from J, leaving 13 bases between them. The length of the CDR3 is 16 residues. Here the CDR3 DNA reads TGTGCCAGCAGTTCGATTGACGGACGCTCTGGAAACACCATATATTTT. As protein: CASSSIDGRSGNTIYF.

J is TRBJ1-2 and V is TRBV28; D unresolved. Germline CDR1 and CDR2: MDHEN and SYDVKM. The ends were cut back, 6 bases at V and 5 bases at J, with 22 bases in the middle. The CDR3 sequence is 16 residues long. The CDR3 bases are TGTGCCAGCAGGAAACCGGACGGGGAGTTGAGATATGGCTACACCTTC. Protein: CASRKPDGELRYGYTF.

The chain links TRBV5-1 to TRBJ1-6; no firm D call. Germline lookup yields CDR1 SGHRS and CDR2 YFSETQ. This CDR3 spans 14 amino acids. V was pared by 4 bases and J by 7 bases, with 12 bases between. CDR3 bases: TGCGCCAGCAGCCTGAGGGAGACCAATTCACCCCTCCACTTT. As protein: CASSLRETNSPLHF.

The rearrangement uses TRBV11-2 and TRBJ1-1; TRBD1 matches 9 bases. The germline V gene encodes CDR1 SGHAT and CDR2 FQNNGV. V was pared by 4 bases and J by 8 bases, with 2 bases of the junction left unmatched. The CDR3 loop spans 12 amino acids. The CDR3 loop is CASSWTGEEAFF. DNA for the CDR3: TGTGCCAGCAGCTGGACAGGGGAAGAAGCTTTCTTT. The variable domain in full, completed from reference TRBV11-2 and TRBJ1-1, reads EAGVAQSPRYKIIEKRQSVAFWCNPISGHATLYWYQQILGQGPKLLIQFQNNGVVDDSQLPKDRFSAERLKGVDSTLKIQPAKLEDSAVYLCASSWTGEEAFFGQGTRLTVV.

This sequence joins TRBV6-5 and TRBJ1-1; TRBD1 is a possible D gene (6 bases). Germline lookup yields CDR1 MNHEY and CDR2 SVGAGI. This CDR3 is built from 15 residues. The ends were cut back, 5 bases at V and 0 bases at J, with 13 bases in the middle. In nucleotides, the CDR3 is TGTGCCAGCAGTCACTACGGACAGCTGAACACTGAAGCTTTCTTT. Protein sequence: CASSHYGQLNTEAFF.

This chain uses TRBV5-1 with TRBJ2-5; D is possibly TRBD1 or TRBD2 (7 bases each). This CDR3 has 16 amino acids. Trimming shortened V by 4 bases and J by 5 bases, and 21 bases separated the two germline ends. In germline, CDR1 is SGHRS, CDR2 YFSETQ. CDR3 in amino acids: CASSPSGGGNMETQYF. CDR3 DNA sequence: TGCGCCAGCAGCCCCTCAGGGGGAGGGAATATGGAGACCCAGTACTTC.

V is TRBV6-5 and J is TRBJ1-5; D might be TRBD1 (5 bases). The germline V gene has CDR1 MNHEY and CDR2 SVGAGI. The V end lost 6 bases, the J end lost 6 bases, and 18 bases lay between the germline ends. CDR3 length: 15 residues. This chain's CDR3 is CASRPSGAWGQPQHF. CDR3 DNA sequence: TGTGCCAGCAGGCCCTCCGGGGCTTGGGGTCAGCCCCAGCATTTT.

The V call is TRBV10-3, the J call TRBJ1-5, with TRBD1 identical over 7 bases. After removal of 0 bases from V and 0 bases from J, the junction contained 5 bases not matched to a gene. The germline CDR1 and CDR2 sequences are ENHRY and SYGVKD. The CDR3 contains 17 residues. CDR3 DNA: TGTGCCATCAGTGAGTCCAGGGGGGGGAATAGCAATCAGCCCCAGCATTTT. Translating gives CAISESRGGNSNQPQHF.

This rearrangement joins TRBV5-1 to TRBJ2-7; D unresolved. This CDR3 has 16 amino acids. Germline CDR1 and CDR2: SGHRS and YFSETQ. The V gene lost 0 bases and the J gene lost 2 bases, with 15 bases spanning the gap. The CDR3 spells CASSLAKATGTYEQYF. In DNA, the CDR3 is TGCGCCAGCAGCTTGGCCAAAGCGACTGGGACCTACGAGCAGTACTTC.

The chain combines TRBV4-1 with TRBJ2-7, with 8 bases aligning to TRBD2. The ends lost 3 bases at V and 0 bases at J; junction bases unmatched: 10. From germline, CDR1 is MGHRA and CDR2 YSYEKL. This CDR3 is 17 amino acids long. This CDR3 reads CASSHPARGALSYEQYF. The CDR3 DNA is TGCGCCAGCAGCCACCCCGCGCGGGGGGCTCTCTCCTACGAGCAGTACTTC.

This chain joins TRBV5-6 and TRBJ2-7, with D maybe TRBD1 (6 bases). In germline, CDR1 is SGHDT, CDR2 YYEEEE. The ends were cut back, 0 bases at V and 6 bases at J, with 10 bases in the middle. CDR3 size: 13 residues. CDR3 residues: CASSLAGRGEQYF. DNA of the CDR3: TGTGCCAGCAGCTTGGCGGGCAGGGGCGAGCAGTACTTC.

In nucleotides, the CDR3 is TGTGCCAGCAGTTTCGGGGACAGGGGATCGCGCGAAGCTTTCTTT. Translation gives CASSFGDRGSREAFF. V usage is TRBV28 and J usage is TRBJ1-1; 10 bases align to TRBD1. This CDR3 has 15 amino acids. The J segment lost 8 bases and the V segment lost 3 bases, leaving 9 bases of the junction unmatched. The germline V gene has CDR1 MDHEN and CDR2 SYDVKM. The complete variable domain, with remaining parts taken from reference TRBV28 and TRBJ1-1, reads DVKVTQSSRYLVKRTGEKVFLECVQDMDHENMFWYRQDPGLGLRLIYFSYDVKMKEKGDIPEGYSVSREKKERFSLILESASTNQTSMYLCASSFGDRGSREAFFGQGTRLTVV.

This rearrangement joins TRBV5-1 to TRBJ1-6; D might be TRBD1 (5 bases). The ends were cut back, 0 bases at V and 7 bases at J, with 11 bases in the middle. The germline gives CDR1 SGHRS, CDR2 YFSETQ. This CDR3 contains 15 residues. The CDR3 bases are TGCGCCAGCAGCTTGGAAGGGGCACTAAATTCACCCCTCCACTTT. It yields the protein CASSLEGALNSPLHF.

The chain uses TRBV19 and TRBJ2-3, with 11 bases lining up with TRBD2. This CDR3 is built from 18 residues. The V gene end was trimmed by 8 bases and the J gene end by 6 bases; junction bases not matched to a gene: 19. CDR1 is LNHDA, CDR2 SQIVND, per germline (reference sequence). The CDR3 coding sequence is TGTGCCAGTGGAACAGGGTTCGCCGGACTAGCGGGTGGGGATACGCAGTATTTT. Translating it yields CASGTGFAGLAGGDTQYF.

This clone was observed once. The chain couples TRBV5-6 to TRBJ1-1; D might be TRBD1 (6 bases). Looked up from germline, CDR1 is SGHDT and CDR2 is YYEEEE. The CDR3 contains 11 residues. The CDR3 coding sequence is TGTGCGGACAGACGAAACACTGAAGCTTTCTTT. This sequence encodes CADRRNTEAFF.